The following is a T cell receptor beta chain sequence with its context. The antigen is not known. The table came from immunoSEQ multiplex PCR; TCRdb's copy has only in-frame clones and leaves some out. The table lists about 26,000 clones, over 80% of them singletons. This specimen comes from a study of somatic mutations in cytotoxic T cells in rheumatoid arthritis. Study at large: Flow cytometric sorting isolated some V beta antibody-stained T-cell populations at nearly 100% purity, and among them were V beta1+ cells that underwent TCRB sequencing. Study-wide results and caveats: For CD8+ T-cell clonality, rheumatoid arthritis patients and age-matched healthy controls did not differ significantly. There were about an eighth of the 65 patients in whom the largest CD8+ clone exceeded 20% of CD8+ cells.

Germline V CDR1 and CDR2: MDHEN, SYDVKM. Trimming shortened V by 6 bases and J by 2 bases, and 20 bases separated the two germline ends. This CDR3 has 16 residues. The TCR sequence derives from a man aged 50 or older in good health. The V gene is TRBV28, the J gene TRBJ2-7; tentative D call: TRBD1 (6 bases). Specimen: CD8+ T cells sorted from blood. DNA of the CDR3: TGTGCCAGCAGCTCCTTGGCCTTAGACAGGACCTACGAGCAGTACTTC. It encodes CASSSLALDRTYEQYF. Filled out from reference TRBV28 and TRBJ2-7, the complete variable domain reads DVKVTQSSRYLVKRTGEKVFLECVQDMDHENMFWYRQDPGLGLRLIYFSYDVKMKEKGDIPEGYSVSREKKERFSLILESASTNQTSMYLCASSSLALDRTYEQYFGPGTRLTVT.